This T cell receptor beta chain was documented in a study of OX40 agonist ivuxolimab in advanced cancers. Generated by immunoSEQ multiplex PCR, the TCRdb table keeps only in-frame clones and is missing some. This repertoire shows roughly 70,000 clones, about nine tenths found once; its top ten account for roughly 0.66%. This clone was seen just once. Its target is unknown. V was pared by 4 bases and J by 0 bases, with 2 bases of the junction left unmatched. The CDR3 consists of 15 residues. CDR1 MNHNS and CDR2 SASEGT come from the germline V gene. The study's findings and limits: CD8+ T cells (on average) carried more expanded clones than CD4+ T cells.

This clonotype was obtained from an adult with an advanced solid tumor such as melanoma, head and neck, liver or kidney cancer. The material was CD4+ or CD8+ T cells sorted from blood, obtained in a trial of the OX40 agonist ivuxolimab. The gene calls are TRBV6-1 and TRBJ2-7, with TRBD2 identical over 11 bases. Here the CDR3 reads CASSGLAGISYEQYF. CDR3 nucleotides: TGTGCCAGCAGTGGACTAGCGGGAATCTCCTACGAGCAGTACTTC.